This TCR beta chain was sequenced for a study of T cell responses to AZD1222 COVID-19 vaccine. Study details: Whether given at about 4 or about 12 weeks, second doses were pooled. Study-level findings and limits: Spike was spanned by vaccine-associated CD4 TCRs, with dominance at 160-218 and 743-854.

V lost 3 bases and J lost 3; bases outside the gene matches: 2. The CDR3 is 13 amino acids. Germline lookup yields CDR1 SEHNR and CDR2 FQNEAQ (reference sequence). Sequencing used immunoSEQ multiplex PCR; TCRdb keeps in-frame clones, though not all of them. The data show roughly 110,000 clones, approximately 90% seen once. By proportion, this clone is hyperexpanded. Antigen specificity is unknown. This same CDR3 is encoded by further DNA sequences in the sample. The chain joins TRBV7-9 to TRBJ2-7, with 7 bases fitting TRBD2. The sample here was peripheral blood, taken on day 0 of AZD1222 vaccination. The source is an adult in good health. The CDR3 DNA follows: TGTGCCAGCAGCTTCGGCGGGAGCTACGAGCAGTACTTC. Protein sequence: CASSFGGSYEQYF.